Presented here are 6 T cell receptor beta chains from one specimen sequenced in a study of blood T cell repertoires in COVID-19. The assay was immunoSEQ multiplex PCR, and TCRdb's table has in-frame clones only and misses some. The sample records fewer than 200,000 clones, 80% to 85% being singletons. The sequenced material came from PBMCs or T cells enriched from blood (not recorded which). These receptors all come from a woman under 40 who had been exposed to COVID-19.

The chain links TRBV18 to TRBJ2-1; tentatively, D is TRBD1 (6 bases). CDR1 and CDR2 from the germline V gene are KGHSH and LQKENI. This CDR3 spans 16 amino acids. V was shortened by 3 bases and J by 4 bases, with 16 bases between the two germline ends. CDR3 in DNA: TGTGCCAGCTCACCGCTTATAGGGGGACCTTACAATGAGCAGTTCTTC. Its protein product is CASSPLIGGPYNEQFF.

The rearrangement links TRBV25-1 to TRBJ1-3; possible D gene TRBD1, 6 bases. CDR1 is MGHDK, CDR2 SYGVNS, per germline. V was cut by 2 bases and J by 0 bases, with 11 bases left in between. The CDR3 totals 16 residues. This CDR3 reads CASSERGGDSGNTIYF. In DNA form, the CDR3 reads TGTGCCAGCAGTGAAAGGGGGGGGGACTCTGGAAACACCATATATTTT. The full variable domain, with the rest looked up from reference TRBV25-1 and TRBJ1-3, is EADIYQTPRYLVIGTGKKITLECSQTMGHDKMYWYQQDPGMELHLIHYSYGVNSTEKGDLSSESTVSRIRTEHFPLTLESARPSHTSQYLCASSERGGDSGNTIYFGEGSWLTVV.

The V gene is TRBV7-9, the J gene TRBJ1-2; D gene unclear. Trimming cost V 1 base and J 6 bases, with 9 bases left between them. Germline assignment: CDR1 SEHNR and CDR2 FQNEAQ (reference sequence). The CDR3 totals 13 residues. The CDR3 sequence: CASSLDKTDGYTF. CDR3 bases: TGTGCCAGCAGCTTAGATAAAACGGATGGCTACACCTTC.

The CDR3: CASIEDLYQETQYF. DNA for the CDR3: TGTGCCAGCATAGAGGATTTGTACCAAGAGACCCAGTACTTC. This sequence joins TRBV2 and TRBJ2-5; D ambiguous. Germline loops: CDR1 SNHLY, CDR2 FYNNEI. Trimming shortened V by 7 bases and J by 0 bases, and 12 bases separated the two germline ends. The CDR3 runs 14 residues.

The V gene is TRBV4-1, the J gene TRBJ2-2, with a tentative D call TRBD1 (5 bases). Per germline, CDR1 MGHRA and CDR2 YSYEKL. Trimming took 4 bases from V and 3 from J, leaving 12 bases between them. The CDR3 has 15 amino acids. In DNA, the CDR3 is TGCGCCAGCAGCCGTGACAGAAAAGACACCGGGGAGCTGTTTTTT. Its translation: CASSRDRKDTGELFF.

This sequence joins TRBV5-6 and TRBJ2-7, with D unresolved. CDR3 length: 14 amino acids. CDR1 and CDR2 (germline): SGHDT, YYEEEE. V gave up 0 bases and J gave up 7 bases, with 14 bases separating them. The CDR3 sequence: CASSLGSVSREQYF. The CDR3, as DNA: TGTGCCAGCAGCTTGGGGTCCGTTTCCAGGGAGCAGTACTTC. Full variable domain (missing parts from reference TRBV5-6 and TRBJ2-7): DAGVTQSPTHLIKTRGQQVTLRCSPKSGHDTVSWYQQALGQGPQFIFQYYEEEERQRGNFPDRFSGHQFPNYSSELNVNALLLGDSALYLCASSLGSVSREQYFGPGTRLTVT.